This T cell receptor beta chain was obtained from a study of CXCR3-negative and CXCR3-positive naive CD8 T cells. For the study at large: Each library held about 1.5 +/- 0.3 million TRB reads, 130 million to 150 million in total. The study's findings and limits: Hydrophobicity was higher for TRB CDR3s found in CXCR3-positive naive cells than in CXCR3-negative naive cells. The naive subsets expressed comparable surface CD5, and the authors inferred TCR strength from TRB CDR3 properties.

There are 14 residues in the CDR3. In regard to this clonotype: Its antigen is still unknown.

The authors made the TRB cDNA libraries by 5' RACE using UMI labels. One entry per CDR3 protein, without DNA, is what TCRdb gives after re-calling the 5' RACE reads. The clone table shows fewer than 90,000 distinct CDR3 sequences, with the ten largest holding about 0.62%. The sequence was obtained from a human donor in good health. Some clones in this sample may be carry-over from other donors' samples. The sequencing input was naive CXCR3+ CD8+ T cells from blood. Specified subset: CD45RO-CCR7+CD27+CD95- naive CD8+ T cells expressing CXCR3 (TNR3+). The chain recombines TRBV12-3 or TRBV12-4 with TRBJ2-1. CDR3 in amino acids: CASSLLGPTNEQFF.